Here is one TCR beta chain with its context. What it recognizes is unknown. Clones were sequenced by immunoSEQ multiplex PCR, and TCRdb holds only the in-frame ones, with some missing. The repertoire holds approximately 90,000 clones, approximately 89% seen once, with 16% in the top ten. The data were obtained in a study of T cell responses to AZD1222 COVID-19 vaccine. Broader study findings: When two AZD1222 doses had been given, Spike-specific TCR breadth and depth rose. The study reported that nearly half of spike-specific TCRs target unmutated variant regions.

The germline V and J ends were trimmed by 0 bases and 1 base, with 4 bases remaining between them. The CDR3 has 13 residues. Germline-derived CDR1 and CDR2 are SGDLS and YYNGEE. Sequenced here: peripheral blood, sampled on day 0 of AZD1222 vaccination. The chain combines TRBV9 with TRBJ1-1; the D is unclear. The TCR originated in an adult in good health. The CDR3 DNA reads TGTGCCAGCAGCGTAGGGCGGAACACTGAAGCTTTCTTT. Translating gives CASSVGRNTEAFF. The variable domain in full, with the rest retrieved from reference TRBV9 and TRBJ1-1, is DSGVTQTPKHLITATGQRVTLRCSPRSGDLSVYWYQQSLDQGLQFLIQYYNGEERAKGNILERFSAQQFPDLHSELNLSSLELGDSALYFCASSVGRNTEAFFGQGTRLTVV.